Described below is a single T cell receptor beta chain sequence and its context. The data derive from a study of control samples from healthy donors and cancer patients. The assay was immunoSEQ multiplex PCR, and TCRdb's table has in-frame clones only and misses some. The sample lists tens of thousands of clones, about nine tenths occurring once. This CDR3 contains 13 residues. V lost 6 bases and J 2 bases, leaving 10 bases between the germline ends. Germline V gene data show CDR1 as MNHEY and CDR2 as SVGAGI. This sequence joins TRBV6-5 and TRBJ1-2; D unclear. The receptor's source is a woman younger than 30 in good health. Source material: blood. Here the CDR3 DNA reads TGTGCCAGCAGGCCGTGGGTAAACTATGGCTACACCTTC. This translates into CASRPWVNYGYTF.